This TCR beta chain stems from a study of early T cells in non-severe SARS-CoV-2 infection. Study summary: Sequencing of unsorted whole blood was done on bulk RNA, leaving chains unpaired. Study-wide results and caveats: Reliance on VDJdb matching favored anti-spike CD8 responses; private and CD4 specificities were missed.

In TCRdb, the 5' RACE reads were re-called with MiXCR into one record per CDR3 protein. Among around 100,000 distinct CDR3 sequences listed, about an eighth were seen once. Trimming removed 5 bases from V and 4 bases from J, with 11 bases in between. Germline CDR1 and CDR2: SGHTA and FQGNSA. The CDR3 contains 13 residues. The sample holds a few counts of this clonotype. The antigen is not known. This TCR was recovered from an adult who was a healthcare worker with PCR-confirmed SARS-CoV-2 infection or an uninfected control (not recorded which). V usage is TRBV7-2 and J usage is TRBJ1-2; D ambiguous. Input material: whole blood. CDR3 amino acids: CASSPHGFYGYTF. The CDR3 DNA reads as TGTGCCAGCAGCCCCCACGGATTCTATGGCTACACCTTC.